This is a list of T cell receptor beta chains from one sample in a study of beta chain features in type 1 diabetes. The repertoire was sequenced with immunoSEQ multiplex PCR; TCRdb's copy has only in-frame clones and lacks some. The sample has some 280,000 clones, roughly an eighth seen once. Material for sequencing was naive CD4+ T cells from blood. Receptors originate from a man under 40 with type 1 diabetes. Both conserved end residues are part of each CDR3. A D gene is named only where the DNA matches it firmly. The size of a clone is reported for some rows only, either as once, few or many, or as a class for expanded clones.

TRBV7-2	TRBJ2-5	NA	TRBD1	TGTGCCAGCAGCTTAGGGGGACAGGGAGTAGAGACCCAGTACTTC	CASSLGGQGVETQYF
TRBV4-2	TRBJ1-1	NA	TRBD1	TGTGCCAGCAGCCGCCCAGACAGGGGGGGTGAAGCTTTCTTT	CASSRPDRGGEAFF
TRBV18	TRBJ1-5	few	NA	TGTGCCAGCTCACCACCGATACTTGCGACAGGCAATCAGCCCCAGCATTTT	CASSPPILATGNQPQHF
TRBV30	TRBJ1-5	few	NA	TGTGCCTGGAGTGGAGTAGGGGTGATGAGTCAGCCCCAGCATTTT	CAWSGVGVMSQPQHF
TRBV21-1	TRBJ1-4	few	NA	TGTGCCAGCAGCAATCGGGACAGCTTTGCAACTAATGAAAAACTGTTTTTT	CASSNRDSFATNEKLFF
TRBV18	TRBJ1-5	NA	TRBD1	TGTGCCAGCTCACTGGCAGGGGGTGACGATCAGCCCCAGCATTTT	CASSLAGGDDQPQHF
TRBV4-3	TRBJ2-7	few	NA	TGCGCCAGCAGCCAAGATTGGGAGGCTCCAAGAGTCGACGAGCAGTACTTC	CASSQDWEAPRVDEQYF
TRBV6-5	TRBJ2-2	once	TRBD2	TGTGCCAGCAGTTATGGCGGGAGTAGGACCGGGGAGCTGTTTTTT	CASSYGGSRTGELFF
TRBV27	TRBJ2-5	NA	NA	TGTGCCAGCAGTTTCAAAGAGACCCAGTACTTC	CASSFKETQYF
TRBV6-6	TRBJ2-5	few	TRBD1	TGTGCCAGCAGTTCAATACAGGGGGCATGGGAGACCCAGTACTTC	CASSSIQGAWETQYF
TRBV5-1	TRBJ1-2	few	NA	TGCGCCAGCAGCTTGTTTGCCACACAGATCCCCTATGGCTACACCTTC	CASSLFATQIPYGYTF
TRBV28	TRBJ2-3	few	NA	TGTGCCAGCAGTTCAGGCACAGATACGCAGTATTTT	CASSSGTDTQYF
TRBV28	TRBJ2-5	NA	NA	TGTGCCAGCAGTTTGGGGCCGAGGGAGACCCAGTACTTC	CASSLGPRETQYF
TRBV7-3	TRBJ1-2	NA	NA	TGTGCCAGCAGCTTAGGGCAGGGAAGGCATGGCTACACCTTC	CASSLGQGRHGYTF
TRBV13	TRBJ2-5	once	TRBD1	TGTGCCAGCAGCTTGGGACAGGGGTGGACCCAGTACTTC	CASSLGQGWTQYF
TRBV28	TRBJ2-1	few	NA	TGTGCCAGCAGCATCAATGAGCAGTTCTTC	CASSINEQFF
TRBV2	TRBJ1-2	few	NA	TGTGCCAGCAGTGAAGTCTTCTATGGCTACACCTTC	CASSEVFYGYTF
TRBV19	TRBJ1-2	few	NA	TGTGCCAGTAGTATTTGGGCGCCGTCTAACTATGGCTACACCTTC	CASSIWAPSNYGYTF
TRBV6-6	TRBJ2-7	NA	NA	TGTGCCAGCAGTTCCCCGGGGAGTATCTACGAGCAGTACTTC	CASSSPGSIYEQYF
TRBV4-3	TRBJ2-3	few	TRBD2	TGCGCCAGCAGTTACGGCTTAGCGGGAGGGTTGGATACGCAGTATTTT	CASSYGLAGGLDTQYF
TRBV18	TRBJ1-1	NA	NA	TGTGCCAGTCTTATGGGGACTGAGAACACTGAAGCTTTCTTT	CASLMGTENTEAFF
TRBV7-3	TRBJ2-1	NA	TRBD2	TGTGCCAGCAGCCCAAGACTAGCGGGAAATGAGCAGTTCTTC	CASSPRLAGNEQFF
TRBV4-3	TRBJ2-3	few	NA	TGCGCCAGCAGCCAAGATTCCCACAGGGTTCGCACAGATACGCAGTATTTT	CASSQDSHRVRTDTQYF
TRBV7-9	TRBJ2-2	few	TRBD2	TGTGCCAGCAGACTCGGGACTAGCGGGAAAGCCGGGGAGCTGTTTTTT	CASRLGTSGKAGELFF
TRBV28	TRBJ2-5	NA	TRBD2	TGTGCCAGCATTCGACTAGCGGGAGAAGAGACCCAGTACTTC	CASIRLAGEETQYF
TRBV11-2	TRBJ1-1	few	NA	TGTGCCAGCAGCGCCCCGGGACTGTTGAACACTGAAGCTTTCTTT	CASSAPGLLNTEAFF
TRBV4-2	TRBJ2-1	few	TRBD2	TGTGCCAGCAGCCAAGGGGGTAGGGGCGGGAGGGGGAATGAGCAGTTCTTC	CASSQGGRGGRGNEQFF